Included here is one T cell receptor (beta chain) sequence, with context. Its antigen target is currently unknown. No base quality values were provided; no much bigger clone lies one nucleotide off. Including cysteine and phenylalanine, the CDR3 has 14 amino acids. Only CDR3 DNA remains: 42 bases, in frame from the first base. The germline V gene supplies CDR1 SNHLY and CDR2 FYNNEI. V lost 7 bases and J lost 7 bases; the stretch between them is 16 bases long. The entry originates in a study of siplizumab effects on memory and regulatory T cells (dated by TCRdb to the late 2010s). Background on the whole study: The effect of the anti-CD2 antibody siplizumab on alloreactive T-cell subsets was examined in allogeneic mixed lymphocyte reactions constructed from human PBMCs. General study outcomes and caveats: No functional confirmation was obtained for the suppressive function of proliferating Tregs from siplizumab cultures. A naive or memory phenotype could not be assigned to roughly 75-95% of proliferating CD4+ or CD8+ clones. Unstimulated naive T cells appeared to be more diverse than memory T cells, and naive cells seemed to make a substantial contribution to the alloresponse. Among mappable alloreactive CD4+ clones, the Treg-derived fraction averaged around 70% with siplizumab versus around 25% in control reactions. Because sequences at frequencies below about 10^-5 were poorly captured, only a minor fraction of alloreactive clones could be mapped back to unstimulated subsets. The cumulative frequency of alloreactive sequences that could be traced back to unstimulated CD4+ memory T cells was significantly reduced by siplizumab.

Library prep was done by the immunoSEQ multiplex PCR assay. Around 92,000 TCR templates per sample were assayed by the deep sequencing platform. Genomic DNA extracted from sorted T cells was used for TCRbeta CDR3 sequencing. For the original study's pipeline: The R programming language was used for clonal analysis of TCRbeta CDR3 data. Alloreactive CD4+ and CD8+ clones were defined by comparing unstimulated samples with post-reaction CFSE-low samples. Regulatory or non-regulatory origin was assigned to alloreactive CD4+ clones by matching of sequences to sorted unstimulated Treg and non-Treg repertoires. TCRdb obtained this table from immuneACCESS and retained in-frame rearrangements with V and J assigned. These tables miss some clones; where compared with another copy, unresolved V genes account for less than half of the shortfall, and the remainder is unexplained. For V, J and clone size, that table is used; D and trimming come from the DNA. The sample has around 45,000 clones on record, approximately 84% of them singletons. The ten biggest clones cover 0.35% of the sample.

In addition, sequencing in three donor pairs included unstimulated CD8+ effector memory subsets alongside CD4+ naive, CD8+ naive, CD8+ TEMRA and CD4+ memory subsets. Sorted unstimulated T cells, along with proliferating T cells recovered from mixed lymphocyte reactions, underwent TCRbeta CDR3 sequencing. Fresh whole blood from ten HLA-typed healthy donors was used as the source from which PBMCs were isolated. The chain employs TRBV2 and TRBJ1-4, with the D gene call left open. This receptor was taken from a human donor in good health. The specimen was naive CD8+ T cells sorted from blood. This sample's cell subset or site label indicates: unstimulated naive T cells. The bases are TGTGCCAGCATTTTCGTAACAGAGGGTGAAAAACTGTTTTTT. It codes for CASIFVTEGEKLFF.